This T cell receptor (beta chain) was sequenced during a study of CD8 T cells in ankylosing spondylitis. This CDR3 is 14 amino acids long. Germline lookup yields CDR1 DFQATT and CDR2 SNEGSKA (reference sequence). V lost 6 bases, J lost 2 bases, and 5 bases stayed unmatched. Findings and limits, study-wide: A TCR beta motif of seven or eight highly homologous variants appeared characteristic of ankylosing spondylitis blood. CD8+ disease-linked clones were present at relatively low frequencies in blood.

This clonotype has ten or more counts. What it recognizes is unknown. Each TCR beta library was made by quantitative 5'-RACE that incorporated molecular barcodes. Each CDR3 protein gets one entry after TCRdb re-called the 5' RACE reads with MiXCR. Here the sample spans under 300,000 distinct CDR3 sequences, 10% to 13% being singletons. The specimen was blood, either unsorted or a sorted T cell fraction (not recorded which). This sequence joins TRBV20-1 and TRBJ1-2, with TRBD1 identical over 11 bases. The receptor's source is a male donor with ankylosing spondylitis or in good health (not recorded which). CDR3 in amino acids: CSADGQGANYGYTF. The CDR3 DNA is TGCAGTGCCGATGGACAGGGGGCGAACTATGGCTACACCTTC.